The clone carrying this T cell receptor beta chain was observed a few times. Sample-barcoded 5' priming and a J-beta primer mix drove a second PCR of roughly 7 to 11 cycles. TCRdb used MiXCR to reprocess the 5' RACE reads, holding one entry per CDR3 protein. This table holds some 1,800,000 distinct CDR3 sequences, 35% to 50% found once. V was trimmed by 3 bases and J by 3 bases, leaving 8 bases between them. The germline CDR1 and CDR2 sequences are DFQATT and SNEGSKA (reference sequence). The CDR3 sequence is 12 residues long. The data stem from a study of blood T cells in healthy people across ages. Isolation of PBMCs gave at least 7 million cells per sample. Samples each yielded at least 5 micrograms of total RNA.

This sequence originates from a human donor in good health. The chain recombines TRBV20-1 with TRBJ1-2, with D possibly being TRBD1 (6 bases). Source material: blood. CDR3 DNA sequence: TGCAGTGCTAGGAAGGGGGACTATGGCTACACCTTC. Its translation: CSARKGDYGYTF.